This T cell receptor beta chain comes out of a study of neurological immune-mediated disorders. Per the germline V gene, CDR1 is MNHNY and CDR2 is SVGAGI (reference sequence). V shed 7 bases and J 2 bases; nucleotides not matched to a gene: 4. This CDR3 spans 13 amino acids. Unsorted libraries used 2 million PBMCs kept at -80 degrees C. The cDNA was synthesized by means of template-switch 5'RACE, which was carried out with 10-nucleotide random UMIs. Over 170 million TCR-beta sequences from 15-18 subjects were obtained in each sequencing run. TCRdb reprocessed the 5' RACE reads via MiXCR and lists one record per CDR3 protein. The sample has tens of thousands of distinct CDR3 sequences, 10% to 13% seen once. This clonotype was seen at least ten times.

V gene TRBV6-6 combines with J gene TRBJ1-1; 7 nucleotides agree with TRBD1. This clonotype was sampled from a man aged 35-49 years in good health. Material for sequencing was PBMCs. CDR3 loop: CASTGQANTEAFF. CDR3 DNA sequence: TGTGCCAGCACCGGACAGGCTAACACTGAAGCTTTCTTT.